These 13 T cell receptor beta chains came from one sample sequenced in a study of graft-versus-host responses after intestinal transplantation. The method was immunoSEQ multiplex PCR; TCRdb's version includes in-frame clones alone and lacks a portion of them. The sample has around 30,000 clones; roughly 80% are singletons. Sequences were derived from PBMCs, sampled approximately 28 days after intestinal transplant. Receptors were obtained from a human patient who received an intestinal transplant, so some T cells may come from the graft donor.

The V and J genes are TRBV18 and TRBJ2-1; D may be TRBD2 (6 bases). Germline V lookup: CDR1 KGHSH, CDR2 LQKENI. The ends were cut back, 0 bases at V and 4 bases at J, with 25 bases in the middle. This CDR3 has 20 amino acids. DNA for the CDR3: TGTGCCAGCTCACCACCGGGACGCTCTGGGCTAGCGAACATTTACAATGAGCAGTTCTTC. Protein product: CASSPPGRSGLANIYNEQFF.

This clone was counted between two and nine times. The V gene is TRBV11-2, the J gene TRBJ2-2, with 7 bases identical to TRBD1. V lost 5 bases, J lost 3 bases, and 3 bases stayed unmatched. Germline-derived CDR1 and CDR2 are SGHAT and FQNNGV. This CDR3 is 14 amino acids long. This CDR3 reads CASSPGTDTGELFF. The CDR3 DNA reads as TGTGCCAGCAGCCCCGGGACAGACACCGGGGAGCTGTTTTTT.

The chain recombines TRBV28 with TRBJ2-5, with 9 bases matching TRBD2. Germline lookup yields CDR1 MDHEN and CDR2 SYDVKM. V lost 5 bases and J lost 3; bases outside the gene matches: 1. The CDR3 totals 13 residues. The CDR3 sequence: CASSRGREETQYF. The CDR3, as DNA: TGTGCCAGCAGTCGCGGGAGGGAAGAGACCCAGTACTTC.

The chain links TRBV4-1 to TRBJ2-1; maybe TRBD2 (7 bases). The CDR3 runs to 15 residues. CDR1 and CDR2 (germline): MGHRA, YSYEKL. The V gene lost 7 bases and the J gene lost 3 bases, with 16 bases spanning the gap. This chain's CDR3 is CASKGGFSLYNEQFF. CDR3 coding DNA: TGCGCCAGCAAGGGGGGGTTTTCCCTCTACAATGAGCAGTTCTTC.

The chain uses TRBV7-2 and TRBJ2-3; D is unclear. Germline CDR1 SGHTA, CDR2 FQGNSA. The CDR3 is 10 amino acids. Trimming stripped 1 base from V and 7 bases from J, with 0 bases between. CDR3 region: CASSLDTQYF. Here the CDR3 DNA reads TGTGCCAGCAGCTTAGATACGCAGTATTTT.

V gene TRBV18 combines with J gene TRBJ2-7, with D unclear. Deletions cut 2 bases from V and 1 base from J, with 9 bases between. Germline V CDR1 and CDR2: KGHSH, LQKENI. The CDR3 totals 14 residues. CDR3 nucleotide sequence: TGTGCCAGCTCACCAGTGGACGGGTCCTACGAGCAGTACTTC. Amino acids: CASSPVDGSYEQYF.

This chain links TRBV2 with TRBJ2-1; 8 bases fit TRBD1. This CDR3 has 13 amino acids. Germline V gives CDR1 SNHLY, CDR2 FYNNEI. Here the CDR3 reads CAIWTGSFDEQFF. DNA for the CDR3: TGTGCGATTTGGACAGGGAGCTTCGATGAGCAGTTCTTC.

The J gene is TRBJ1-2, the V gene TRBV10-3, with 8 bases identical to TRBD1. V gave up 2 bases and J gave up 8 bases; unmatched junction bases: 4. The CDR3 contains 13 residues. Germline V lookup: CDR1 ENHRY, CDR2 SYGVKD. CDR3 coding DNA: TGTGCCATCAGTGAGCAGGGGGCGCAAGGCTACACCTTC. Amino acids: CAISEQGAQGYTF.

This clone was picked up a small number of times. The rearrangement links TRBV19 to TRBJ2-7; D is unresolved. CDR3 length: 13 residues. Between the trimmed V and J ends, which lost 3 bases and 5 bases, there was a span of 11 bases. CDR1 is LNHDA and CDR2 is SQIVND in the germline V gene (reference sequence). For the CDR3, the DNA is TGTGCCAGTAGTATGGTTAGAGACAACGAGCAGTACTTC. Translated: CASSMVRDNEQYF. Combining the CDR3 with reference TRBV19 and TRBJ2-7 gives the whole variable domain DGGITQSPKYLFRKEGQNVTLSCEQNLNHDAMYWYRQDPGQGLRLIYYSQIVNDFQKGDIAEGYSVSREKKESFPLTVTSAQKNPTAFYLCASSMVRDNEQYFGPGTRLTVT.

This rearrangement joins TRBV19 to TRBJ2-7; 10 bases align to TRBD2. This CDR3 is 14 amino acids long. In germline, CDR1 is LNHDA, CDR2 SQIVND (reference sequence). After removal of 10 bases from V and 0 bases from J, the junction contained 6 bases not matched to a gene. DNA of the CDR3: TGTGCCACTTCTAGCGGGGGCCCCTCCTACGAGCAGTACTTC. Residues: CATSSGGPSYEQYF.

The chain is built from TRBV13 and TRBJ1-1; maybe TRBD1 (6 bases). Germline loops: CDR1 PRHDT, CDR2 FYEKMQ (reference sequence). This CDR3 comprises 13 residues. Between the trimmed V and J ends, which lost 5 bases and 3 bases, there was a span of 10 bases. In DNA form, the CDR3 reads TGTGCCAGCAGCCAAGGGGGGTACACTGAAGCTTTCTTT. It encodes CASSQGGYTEAFF.

The V and J genes are TRBV7-9 and TRBJ1-1; D is uncertain. The CDR3 has 15 amino acids. V was pared by 0 bases and J by 0 bases, with 8 bases between. Germline CDR1 is SEHNR and CDR2 is FQNEAQ (reference sequence). The CDR3 protein is CASSLADGMNTEAFF. Written as DNA, the CDR3 is TGTGCCAGCAGCTTAGCGGACGGAATGAACACTGAAGCTTTCTTT.

The chain joins TRBV6-1 to TRBJ1-3, with D unresolved. This CDR3 spans 12 amino acids. Trimming pared 3 bases from V and 4 bases from J, leaving 4 bases between. Germline assignment: CDR1 MNHNS and CDR2 SASEGT. The CDR3 here is CASSDPGNTIYF. CDR3 bases: TGTGCCAGCAGTGATCCAGGAAACACCATATATTTT.